The sequence of this T cell receptor beta chain was determined in a study of CD8+ T cells in alopecia areata. Concerning this clone itself: The antigen remains unidentified.

Extracted RNA was reverse transcribed, and the resulting cDNA served as sequencing template. Generated by immunoSEQ multiplex PCR, the TCRdb table keeps only in-frame clones and is missing some. In the table there are about 140,000 clones, 45% to 60% of which are singletons. The V end lost 0 bases, the J end lost 6 bases, and 6 bases lay between the germline ends. This CDR3 has 13 residues. Germline CDR1 SGHAT, CDR2 FQNNGV. Lesional scalp tissue (obtained by punch biopsy) and peripheral blood were collected from alopecia areata patients. Whole-study results and caveats: Sequencing of scalp tissue also captures the resident alphabeta T cells of normal skin.

This sequence originates from a human donor with alopecia areata. The sample here was CD4+ T cells sorted from blood, taken at week 0. The rearrangement uses TRBV11-2 and TRBJ1-5; D is ambiguous. In DNA, the CDR3 is TGTGCCAGCAGCTTAGAGTACGGTCAGCCCCAGCATTTT. It yields the protein CASSLEYGQPQHF.